Given below is one TCR beta chain in context. Sequencing was performed with immunoSEQ multiplex PCR; in TCRdb, only in-frame clones are kept and a portion is missing. The table shows tens of thousands of clones, with around nine tenths occurring only once. This record comes from a study of T cell changes during pregnancy in multiple sclerosis. V gave up 7 bases and J gave up 4 bases; unmatched junction bases: 22. This CDR3 is built from 18 residues. CDR1 LNHDA and CDR2 SQIVND come from the germline V gene (reference sequence). This TCR was sampled from a female donor in good health, enrolled as a control in a pregnancy study. Material: peripheral blood, obtained in the first trimester of pregnancy. The rearrangement links TRBV19 to TRBJ2-7; 7 nucleotides align to TRBD2. The CDR3 spells CASIGPVNPRTGGYEQYF. The CDR3 DNA reads TGTGCCAGTATCGGCCCGGTCAACCCTAGAACGGGGGGATACGAGCAGTACTTC.